This entry concerns a single TCR beta chain. Trimming left V 4 bases short and J 1 base short, with 22 bases between. CDR1 is MRHNA and CDR2 is SNTAGT in the germline V gene. This CDR3 region has 18 residues. Clones were sequenced by immunoSEQ multiplex PCR, and TCRdb holds only the in-frame ones, with some missing. The data contain a few hundred thousand clones, roughly 84% of them singletons. This sample is part of a study of blood T cell repertoires in COVID-19. The wider study: The samples span acute and convalescent COVID-19 from the United States, Italy and Spain.

The sequence derives from a woman aged 18-29 years with acute or convalescent COVID-19. J is TRBJ1-1 and V is TRBV6-4; D is unclear. The sequenced sample consisted of peripheral blood. The CDR3: CASSVSRFEGFKNTEAFF. The CDR3 nucleotides are TGTGCCAGCAGTGTGTCCAGGTTCGAAGGCTTTAAGAACACTGAAGCTTTCTTT.